What follows describes a single TCR beta chain. In the study's own analysis: Nucleated cell counts were estimated from reference gene primer amplification. The method was immunoSEQ multiplex PCR; TCRdb's version includes in-frame clones alone and lacks a portion of them. From that table come the V and J calls and clone size; the DNA was used to work out D and trimming. In the table there are about 30,000 clones, 70% to 90% of which are singletons. This specimen belongs to a study of blood T cell repertoires in COVID-19. Study background: Spain, Italy and the United States supplied samples that represented acute and convalescent COVID-19. Nucleic acid was either cDNA or gDNA, and it came from T cells, B-cell-depleted T cells, or PBMCs.

The sample consisted of peripheral blood. The TCR sequence derives from a human donor in a cohort sampled during active COVID-19.

The CDR3 nucleotides read TGCGCCAGCAGTGAGTTCGGCAGCGGGGGGGACGACAATGAGCAGTTCTTC. It translates to CASSEFGSGGDDNEQFF. The chain joins TRBV10-1 to TRBJ2-1; TRBD2 aligns across 10 bases. With V trimmed by 1 base and J by 5 bases, 8 bases remained unmatched. This CDR3 has 17 amino acids. Germline V lookup: CDR1 WNHNN, CDR2 SYGVQD (reference sequence).